These 25 T cell receptor beta chains were sequenced from one sample in a study of radiotherapy plus CTLA-4 blockade in lung cancer. Profiling relied on immunoSEQ multiplex PCR, and the TCRdb table lists in-frame clones only, not all of them. This sample carries 65,000 to 90,000 clones, around nine tenths of them seen once, and the ten largest clones take around 0.8%. The input for sequencing was peripheral blood, taken from a patient treated with radiotherapy plus ipilimumab. These receptors were collected from a human donor with non-small cell lung cancer who had stable disease on radiotherapy plus ipilimumab.

This clone showed up just a few times. The chain links TRBV19 to TRBJ2-5; 7 nucleotides line up with TRBD2. The CDR3 is 15 amino acids. With V trimmed by 7 bases and J by 5 bases, 13 bases remained unmatched. Germline CDR1 LNHDA, CDR2 SQIVND (reference sequence). This CDR3 is CASTTTSRLGETQYF. CDR3 bases: TGTGCCAGTACCACGACTAGCCGCCTTGGGGAGACCCAGTACTTC.

The V call is TRBV7-7, the J call TRBJ2-5, with D perhaps matching TRBD1 (6 bases). CDR1 and CDR2 (germline): SSHAT, FNYEAQ (reference sequence). Trimming took off 1 base at V and 2 bases at J, with 8 bases between the two ends. The CDR3 is made up of 14 amino acids. The CDR3 DNA sequence: TGTGCCAGCAGCTTAGGGGGGCCACAAGAGACCCAGTACTTC. The encoded protein is CASSLGGPQETQYF. Combining the CDR3 with reference TRBV7-7 and TRBJ2-5 gives the whole variable domain GAGVSQSPRYKVTKRGQDVTLRCDPISSHATLYWYQQALGQGPEFLTYFNYEAQPDKSGLPSDRFSAERPEGSISTLTIQRTEQRDSAMYRCASSLGGPQETQYFGPGTRLLVL.

The V call is TRBV6-6, the J call TRBJ2-1; no clear D gene. The germline V and J ends were trimmed by 7 bases and 5 bases, with 15 bases remaining between them. Germline CDR1 is MNHNY and CDR2 is SVGAGI (reference sequence). This CDR3 comprises 14 residues. CDR3 amino acids: CASNYWEGDNEQFF. CDR3 coding DNA: TGTGCCAGCAATTATTGGGAAGGAGACAATGAGCAGTTCTTC.

The chain couples TRBV9 to TRBJ2-1; 9 nucleotides line up with TRBD2. The CDR3 consists of 16 residues. Looked up from germline, CDR1 is SGDLS and CDR2 is YYNGEE. The junction had 7 bases not matched to a gene; V was cut back by 0 bases and J by 6 bases. For the CDR3, the DNA is TGTGCCAGCAGCGTAGCCGGGACTAGCTTTGGCAATGAGCAGTTCTTC. Amino acid sequence: CASSVAGTSFGNEQFF.

The CDR3: CASSPKETQYF. CDR3 nucleotides: TGTGCCAGCTCACCAAAGGAGACCCAGTACTTC. The chain links TRBV18 to TRBJ2-5; no clear D gene. CDR3 length equals 11 residues. Germline CDR1 KGHSH, CDR2 LQKENI. The germline V and J ends were trimmed by 2 bases and 5 bases, with 3 bases remaining between them.

There are a few counts of this clone. The CDR3 loop is CASSDSGDSPLHF. The CDR3 DNA follows: TGTGCCAGCAGTGACTCCGGAGATTCACCCCTCCACTTT. The chain links TRBV6-4 to TRBJ1-6; D call uncertain. Germline CDR1 reads MRHNA; CDR2 reads SNTAGT. Trimming removed 0 bases from V and 8 bases from J, with 5 bases in between. This CDR3 region has 13 residues.

The chain links TRBV30 to TRBJ1-1; D may be TRBD1 (6 bases). The CDR3 has 15 amino acids. Germline values: CDR1 GTSNPN, CDR2 SVGIG (reference sequence). Trimming removed 0 bases from V and 1 base from J, with 12 bases in between. CDR3 loop: CAWSVPRGRNTEAFF. DNA of the CDR3: TGTGCCTGGAGTGTCCCGAGGGGGAGGAACACTGAAGCTTTCTTT.

The chain joins TRBV6-6 to TRBJ1-6, with 9 nucleotides matching TRBD1. The CDR3 is 14 residues long. Trimming took 4 bases from V and 7 from J; bases not matched to a gene: 2. Germline V gives CDR1 MNHNY, CDR2 SVGAGI (reference sequence). The CDR3 bases are TGTGCCAGCAGTTTCGACAGGGGGAATTCACCCCTCCACTTT. Amino acids: CASSFDRGNSPLHF.

The chain has TRBV21-1 and TRBJ1-1; the table's TRBD1 call for D was not verified on the DNA. TRBV21-1 is flagged as a pseudogene. The CDR3 has 16 amino acids. This CDR3 reads CASSKALYRGSTEAFF. CDR3 DNA: TGTGCCAGCAGCAAAGCGCTTTACAGGGGTAGCACTGAAGCTTTCTTT.

V usage is TRBV1 and J usage is TRBJ2-1; TRBD2 is the table's D call and was not checked against the DNA. TRBV1 is a pseudogene. The CDR3 length is 16 residues. The CDR3: CTSSLILAGGYNEQFF. CDR3 DNA: TGCACCAGCAGCCTGATCCTAGCGGGAGGGTACAATGAGCAGTTCTTC.

The chain recombines TRBV18 with TRBJ2-2, with 9 positions matching TRBD2. Trimming cost V 4 bases and J 1 base; bases outside gene matches: 4. Germline assignment: CDR1 KGHSH and CDR2 LQKENI. The CDR3 extends over 16 amino acids. CDR3 loop: CASSLRLAENTGELFF. Written as DNA, the CDR3 is TGTGCCAGCTCACTACGACTAGCGGAGAACACCGGGGAGCTGTTTTTT.

The rearrangement links TRBV25-1 to TRBJ2-5, with D possibly TRBD2 on 6 matching bases. Deletions cut 3 bases from V and 5 bases from J, with 22 bases between. The germline V gene has CDR1 MGHDK and CDR2 SYGVNS. The CDR3 is 17 amino acids. As DNA, the CDR3 is TGTGCCAGCAGTGAGACGAGGGAAATCGGCGGGATGGAGACCCAGTACTTC. It yields the protein CASSETREIGGMETQYF.

The CDR3 loop reads CASSLIVFPRELFF. In DNA form, the CDR3 reads TGTGCCAGCAGCTTAATCGTCTTCCCCCGGGAGCTGTTTTTT. The genes are TRBV7-2 and TRBJ2-2; D not resolved. This CDR3 has 14 amino acids. V lost 2 bases and J lost 9, with 13 bases in between. Germline CDR1 and CDR2: SGHTA and FQGNSA. Based on the CDR3 plus reference TRBV7-2 and TRBJ2-2, the full variable domain is GAGVSQSPSNKVTEKGKDVELRCDPISGHTALYWYRQSLGQGLEFLIYFQGNSAPDKSGLPSDRFSAERTGGSVSTLTIQRTQQEDSAVYLCASSLIVFPRELFFGEGSRLTVL.

This rearrangement joins TRBV7-3 to TRBJ2-3; D perhaps matches TRBD2 (6 bases). CDR1 is SGHTA and CDR2 is FQGTGA in the germline V gene. The CDR3 length is 14 residues. The V end was cut by 5 bases, the J end by 4 bases, with 13 bases between. This CDR3 reads CASSKGTGADTQYF. DNA for the CDR3: TGTGCCAGCAGCAAAGGGACTGGGGCAGATACGCAGTATTTT. The variable domain in full, with the rest retrieved from reference TRBV7-3 and TRBJ2-3, is GAGVSQTPSNKVTEKGKYVELRCDPISGHTALYWYRQSLGQGPEFLIYFQGTGAADDSGLPNDRFFAVRPEGSVSTLKIQRTERGDSAVYLCASSKGTGADTQYFGPGTRLTVL.

V usage is TRBV6-1 and J usage is TRBJ2-1; 8 nucleotides match TRBD2. This CDR3 comprises 14 residues. CDR1 MNHNS and CDR2 SASEGT come from the germline V gene. After removal of 6 bases from V and 3 bases from J, the junction contained 4 bases not matched to a gene. CDR3 sequence reads: CASRTGTSYNEQFF. CDR3 sequence (DNA): TGTGCCAGCAGGACCGGGACTAGCTACAATGAGCAGTTCTTC.

V and J are TRBV19 and TRBJ1-6, with TRBD1 identical over 7 bases. The CDR3 consists of 15 residues. CDR1 is LNHDA and CDR2 is SQIVND in the germline V gene (reference sequence). The junction had 8 bases not matched to a gene; V was cut back by 5 bases and J by 7 bases. CDR3 sequence reads: CASSSPGTANSPLHF. Written as DNA, the CDR3 is TGTGCCAGTAGTTCTCCCGGGACAGCAAATTCACCCCTCCACTTT.

The J gene is TRBJ2-1, the V gene TRBV6-5; 10 nucleotides line up with TRBD1. The germline V gene has CDR1 MNHEY and CDR2 SVGAGI. Losses at the gene ends were 2 bases for V and 6 bases for J; bases not matched to a gene: 7. The CDR3 covers 16 residues. CDR3: CASSYEGTGARNEQFF. The CDR3 DNA reads TGTGCCAGCAGTTACGAAGGGACAGGGGCCCGCAATGAGCAGTTCTTC.

This clone has only one observation. The rearrangement joins TRBV7-3 to TRBJ2-3; 7 nucleotides match TRBD2. J gave up 1 base and V 4 bases, and 5 bases lay outside the gene matches. There are 15 residues in the CDR3. Germline CDR1 is SGHTA and CDR2 is FQGTGA. CDR3 in amino acids: CASSSGLERTDTQYF. The CDR3 nucleotides read TGTGCCAGCAGCTCCGGACTAGAGCGCACAGATACGCAGTATTTT.

J is TRBJ1-3 and V is TRBV29-1; 7 bases align to TRBD1. Per the germline V gene, CDR1 is SQVTM and CDR2 is ANQGSEA. CDR3 length: 15 amino acids. After removal of 6 bases from V and 0 bases from J, the junction contained 8 bases not matched to a gene. The CDR3 nucleotides are TGCAGCGTGGCGGACAGGCGCCTCTCTGGAAACACCATATATTTT. It is translated as CSVADRRLSGNTIYF.

The V call is TRBV28, the J call TRBJ1-1; D is ambiguous. Looked up from germline, CDR1 is MDHEN and CDR2 is SYDVKM. V lost 6 bases and J lost 1, with 12 bases in between. This CDR3 is built from 14 residues. The CDR3, as DNA: TGTGCCAGCAGCCCCGGCCGGGCGAACACTGAAGCTTTCTTT. Protein sequence: CASSPGRANTEAFF.

The chain combines TRBV7-9 with TRBJ2-5; 7 bases align to TRBD2. From germline, CDR1 is SEHNR and CDR2 FQNEAQ (reference sequence). Trimming removed 8 bases from V and 0 bases from J; junction bases left unmatched: 12. The CDR3 consists of 16 residues. The CDR3, as DNA: TGTGCCAGCCGGACTCTCTCTCTAGCGGACCAAGAGACCCAGTACTTC. Its translation is CASRTLSLADQETQYF.

The V gene is TRBV10-3, the J gene TRBJ2-1; the D is unclear. V was pared by 3 bases and J by 8 bases, with 5 bases between. CDR1 is ENHRY, CDR2 SYGVKD, per germline. CDR3 length: 11 amino acids. As DNA, the CDR3 is TGTGCCATCAGTGAAGGCTATGAGCAGTTCTTC. Amino acid sequence: CAISEGYEQFF.

The chain employs TRBV7-9 and TRBJ1-3, with a weak D call TRBD1 (5 bases). V shed 2 bases and J shed 9 bases, with 11 bases lying between them. The CDR3 has 13 residues. Germline values: CDR1 SEHNR, CDR2 FQNEAQ (reference sequence). CDR3 bases: TGTGCCAGCAGCTTACAGGGATACGGCACCATATATTTT. This sequence encodes CASSLQGYGTIYF.

The gene calls are TRBV9 and TRBJ2-3; the match to TRBD2 covers 7 bases. The CDR3 contains 16 residues. Trimming at V came to 4 bases and at J to 1 base, leaving 9 bases not matched to a gene. Germline V gives CDR1 SGDLS, CDR2 YYNGEE. This CDR3 is CASSRDSSGRTDTQYF. In DNA, the CDR3 is TGTGCCAGCAGCCGTGACTCTAGCGGACGCACAGATACGCAGTATTTT.

This chain joins TRBV5-1 and TRBJ2-3; maybe TRBD2 (5 bases). The CDR3 sequence is 14 residues long. The germline V gene has CDR1 SGHRS and CDR2 YFSETQ. The V end was cut by 2 bases, the J end by 6 bases, with 13 bases between. CDR3 region: CASSLSQTGDTQYF. Here the CDR3 DNA reads TGCGCCAGCAGCTTAAGCCAGACGGGGGATACGCAGTATTTT.